Below, one T cell receptor (beta chain) is given with its context. The data stem from a study of T cell changes during pregnancy in multiple sclerosis. Repertoires were generated with immunoSEQ multiplex PCR, while TCRdb's copy carries only in-frame clones and drops some. Among over 90,000 clones, about nine tenths were seen once, and the ten largest hold 0.7% to 0.9%. Germline CDR1 and CDR2: LNHDA and SQIVND (reference sequence). Trimming removed 6 bases from V and 3 bases from J; junction bases left unmatched: 3. The CDR3 extends over 13 amino acids. This clonotype originated in a female donor in good health, enrolled as a control in a pregnancy study. The genes are TRBV19 and TRBJ2-3; 7 positions agree with TRBD1. Sequencing was performed on peripheral blood, taken in the second trimester of pregnancy. This chain's CDR3 is CASRGTATDTQYF. The DNA of the CDR3 is TGTGCCAGTAGGGGGACAGCTACAGATACGCAGTATTTT. Filled out from reference TRBV19 and TRBJ2-3, the complete variable domain reads DGGITQSPKYLFRKEGQNVTLSCEQNLNHDAMYWYRQDPGQGLRLIYYSQIVNDFQKGDIAEGYSVSREKKESFPLTVTSAQKNPTAFYLCASRGTATDTQYFGPGTRLTVL.